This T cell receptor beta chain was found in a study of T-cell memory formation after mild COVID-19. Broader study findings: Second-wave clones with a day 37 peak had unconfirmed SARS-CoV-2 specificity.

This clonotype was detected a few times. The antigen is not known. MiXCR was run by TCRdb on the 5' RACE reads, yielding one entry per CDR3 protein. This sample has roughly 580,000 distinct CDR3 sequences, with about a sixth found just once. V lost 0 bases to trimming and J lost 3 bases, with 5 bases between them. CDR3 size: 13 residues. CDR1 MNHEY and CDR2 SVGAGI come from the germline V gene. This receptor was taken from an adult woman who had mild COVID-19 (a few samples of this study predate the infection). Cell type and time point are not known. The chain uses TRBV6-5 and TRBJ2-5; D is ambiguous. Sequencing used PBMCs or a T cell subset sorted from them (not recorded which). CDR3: CASSYSSEETQYF. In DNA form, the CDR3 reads TGTGCCAGCAGTTACTCGAGTGAAGAGACCCAGTACTTC.